This T cell receptor beta chain was captured in a study of PD-L1 blockade in urothelial cancer. Looked up from germline, CDR1 is SGDLS and CDR2 is YYNGEE. V was clipped by 0 bases and J by 1 base, with 10 bases between them. The CDR3 is made up of 16 amino acids. Overall study results and limits: Patients with below-median pretreatment blood clonality survived longer.

Turning to this clone: Its antigen is as yet unknown.

TCRdb's copy holds only in-frame clones and misses some; the assay was immunoSEQ multiplex PCR. Here the sample spans roughly 45,000 clones, 87% being singletons. This TCR was recovered from a man in his sixties with urothelial cancer. The material was PBMCs, obtained around atezolizumab (anti-PD-L1) treatment. The V call is TRBV9, the J call TRBJ2-2, with D perhaps matching TRBD2 (5 bases). DNA for the CDR3: TGTGCCAGCAGCGTAGAATCAGGACTGAACACCGGGGAGCTGTTTTTT. It encodes CASSVESGLNTGELFF.